This entry features one TCR beta chain sequence. Its target is not known. This record belongs to a study of CD8 T cells in ankylosing spondylitis. Findings and caveats of the study: CD8+ cells made up the disease-linked clones, which were relatively rare in peripheral blood. A TCR beta motif made of fewer than ten highly homologous variants seemed typical of ankylosing spondylitis blood.

The germline V gene encodes CDR1 LNHNV and CDR2 YYDKDF (reference sequence). V was cut by 8 bases and J by 6 bases, with 11 bases left in between. The CDR3 is 12 residues long. TCRdb re-called the 5' RACE reads with MiXCR, one entry per CDR3 protein. The table shows about 90,000 distinct CDR3 sequences, with 27% occurring only once. The V call is TRBV15, the J call TRBJ1-5; TRBD1 might be the D (6 bases). The sequencing sample was made of blood, either unsorted or a sorted T cell fraction (not recorded which). The TCR originated in a male donor with ankylosing spondylitis or in good health (not recorded which). The CDR3 region has the DNA TGTGCCACCGGGGACATCCCTCAGCCCCAGCATTTT. Its protein product is CATGDIPQPQHF.